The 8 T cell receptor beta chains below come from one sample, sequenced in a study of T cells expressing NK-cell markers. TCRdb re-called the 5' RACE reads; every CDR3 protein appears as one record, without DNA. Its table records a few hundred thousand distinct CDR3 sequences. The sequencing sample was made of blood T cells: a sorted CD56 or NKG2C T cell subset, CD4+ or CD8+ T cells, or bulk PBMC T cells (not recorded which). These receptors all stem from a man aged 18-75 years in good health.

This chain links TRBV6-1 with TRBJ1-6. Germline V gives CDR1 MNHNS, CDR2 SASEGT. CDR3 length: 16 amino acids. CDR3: CASTLKDSSYNSPLHF.

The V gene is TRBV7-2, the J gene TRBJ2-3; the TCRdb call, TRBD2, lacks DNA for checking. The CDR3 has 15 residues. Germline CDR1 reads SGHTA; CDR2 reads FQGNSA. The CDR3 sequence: CASSRLSDSTDTQYF. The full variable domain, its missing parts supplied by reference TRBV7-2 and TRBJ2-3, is GAGVSQSPSNKVTEKGKDVELRCDPISGHTALYWYRQSLGQGLEFLIYFQGNSAPDKSGLPSDRFSAERTGGSVSTLTIQRTQQEDSAVYLCASSRLSDSTDTQYFGPGTRLTVL.

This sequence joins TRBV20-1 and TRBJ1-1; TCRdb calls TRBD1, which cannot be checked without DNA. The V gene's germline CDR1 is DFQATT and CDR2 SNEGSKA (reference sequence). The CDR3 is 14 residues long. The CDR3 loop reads CSSTPRMDVTEAFF.

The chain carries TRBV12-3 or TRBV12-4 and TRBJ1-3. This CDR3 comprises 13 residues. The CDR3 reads CASSPRVWNTIYF.

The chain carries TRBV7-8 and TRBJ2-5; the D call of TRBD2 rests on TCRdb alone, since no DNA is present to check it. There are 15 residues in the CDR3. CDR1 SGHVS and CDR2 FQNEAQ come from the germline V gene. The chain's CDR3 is CASSSRTSPQETQYF.

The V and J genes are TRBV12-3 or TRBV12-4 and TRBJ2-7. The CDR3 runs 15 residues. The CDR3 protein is CASSRVRAGSYEQYF.

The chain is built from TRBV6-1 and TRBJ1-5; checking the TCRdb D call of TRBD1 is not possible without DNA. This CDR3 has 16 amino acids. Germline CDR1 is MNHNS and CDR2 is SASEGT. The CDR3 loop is CASSEALGKVPSPQHF.

This chain's CDR3 is CASRLGHGQGFEKLFF. The chain has TRBV5-1 and TRBJ1-4; TCRdb gives TRBD1 as the D gene, but with no DNA this cannot be confirmed. The CDR3 runs 16 residues. Germline loops: CDR1 SGHRS, CDR2 YFSETQ.